Listed here are 9 T cell receptor beta chains from one sample, sequenced in a study of cytomegalovirus exposure and HLA in healthy donors. The study ran its PCR with 60 Vbeta and 13 Jbeta primers. The table came from immunoSEQ multiplex PCR; TCRdb's copy has only in-frame clones and leaves some out. The sample holds roughly 200,000 clones, 77% seen once. The sequenced sample was PBMCs. The receptors come from a woman in her sixties in good health and CMV-seropositive.

The J gene is TRBJ1-4, the V gene TRBV4-1, with 8 bases lining up with TRBD1. The CDR3 is 16 amino acids. J was trimmed by 4 bases and V by 2 bases; bases with no gene match: 6. Germline V gene lookup returns CDR1 MGHRA and CDR2 YSYEKL. CDR3 amino acids: CASSQKPQGVNEKLFF. CDR3 bases: TGCGCCAGCAGCCAAAAACCACAGGGGGTTAATGAAAAACTGTTTTTT.

With regard to this clone: The junction shows a germline mismatch at one end, possibly a read error. The genes are TRBV25-1 and TRBJ2-7; perhaps TRBD2 as D (6 bases). Germline V CDR1 and CDR2: MGHDK, SYGVNS. This CDR3 is built from 15 residues. CDR3 sequence: CASSEFGTVTYEQYF. CDR3 bases: TGTGCCAGCAGTGAATTTGGGACTGTTACCTATGAGCAGTACTTC.

This chain joins TRBV5-4 and TRBJ2-1; D is uncertain. The germline CDR1 and CDR2 sequences are SGHNT and YYREEE (reference sequence). V was shortened by 3 bases and J by 8 bases, with 6 bases between the two germline ends. This CDR3 has 11 residues. Here the CDR3 reads CASSSGHEQFF. For the CDR3, the DNA is TGTGCCAGCAGCTCCGGTCATGAGCAGTTCTTC.

This chain uses TRBV27 with TRBJ1-6; tentative D call: TRBD1 (5 bases). This CDR3 contains 14 residues. CDR1 is MNHEY, CDR2 SMNVEV, per germline (reference sequence). V shed 9 bases and J shed 3 bases, with 12 bases lying between them. The CDR3 DNA sequence: TGTGCCAGTCAAACACAGGACTATAATTCACCCCTCCACTTT. Protein sequence: CASQTQDYNSPLHF.

The genes are TRBV5-1 and TRBJ1-2, with 7 bases identical to TRBD1. The CDR3 sequence is 14 residues long. Germline-derived CDR1 and CDR2 are SGHRS and YFSETQ. The V and J ends lost 7 bases and 2 bases, in that order; junction bases with no gene match: 8. CDR3 sequence (DNA): TGCGCCAGCGGCGACGAGGGGGCAAACTATGGCTACACCTTC. Translating gives CASGDEGANYGYTF.

Worth noting for this clone: Relative to the germline gene, one junction end is altered; a read error may explain this. The chain has TRBV18 and TRBJ2-5, with D tentatively TRBD1 (6 bases). Germline CDR1 KGHSH, CDR2 LQKENI. The CDR3 contains 14 residues. CDR3 nucleotides: TGTGCCAGCTCACTGCAGACAGGCAGAGAGGCCCAGTACTTC. It yields the protein CASSLQTGREAQYF.

V is TRBV5-6 and J is TRBJ1-1; TRBD1 matches at 10 bases. The CDR3 has 13 residues. CDR1 and CDR2 (germline): SGHDT, YYEEEE. V was clipped by 0 bases and J by 11 bases; unmatched bases: 4. CDR3 residues: CASSLGTGGLAFF. The CDR3 coding sequence is TGTGCCAGCAGCTTGGGGACAGGGGGACTGGCTTTCTTT.

Here the CDR3 DNA reads TGTGCCAGCAGCTTAGGACGGGACAATCAGCCCCAGCATTTT. Translated: CASSLGRDNQPQHF. This chain uses TRBV11-2 with TRBJ1-5; D not certain. The CDR3 is made up of 14 amino acids. The germline CDR1 and CDR2 sequences are SGHAT and FQNNGV. The ends were cut back, 1 base at V and 3 bases at J, with 7 bases in the middle.

This chain links TRBV7-2 with TRBJ1-1; no clear D gene. The CDR3 length is 13 residues. V lost 1 base and J lost 3, with 6 bases in between. The germline gives CDR1 SGHTA, CDR2 FQGNSA. CDR3: CASSLGEDTEAFF. Written as DNA, the CDR3 is TGTGCCAGCAGCTTAGGGGAGGACACTGAAGCTTTCTTT.